Listed below are T cell receptor beta chains from one sample, sequenced in a study of cytomegalovirus exposure and HLA in healthy donors. Clones were read by immunoSEQ multiplex PCR, and TCRdb kept only the in-frame ones, dropping some. The sample lists 220,000 or so clones, 65% to 85% seen once, with over 13% in the top ten. The sequenced material came from PBMCs. These receptors came from a woman aged 30 to 39 in good health and CMV-seropositive. Each CDR3 is given with its conserved first and last residue. A D gene is named only where the DNA matches it firmly. Size is omitted from some rows. Given values are once, few, many or a class for expanded clones.

j_gene | d_gene | abundance | v_gene | CDR3aa | CDR3nt
TRBJ2-1 | TRBD1 | NA | TRBV19 | CASTGQGAPYNEQFF | TGTGCCAGTACCGGGCAGGGGGCCCCCTACAATGAGCAGTTCTTC
TRBJ2-3 | NA | NA | TRBV6-5 | CASSMQGSTDTQYF | TGTGCCAGCAGTATGCAGGGTAGCACAGATACGCAGTATTTT
TRBJ1-2 | TRBD1 | NA | TRBV28 | CASIGSLGQIYGYTF | TGTGCCAGCATTGGTAGCCTGGGACAGATCTATGGCTACACCTTC
TRBJ2-1 | NA | NA | TRBV6-5 | CASSYGLSSYNEQFF | TGTGCCAGCAGTTACGGTCTGAGCTCCTACAATGAGCAGTTCTTC
TRBJ2-3 | TRBD1 | NA | TRBV5-1 | CASSGLQGVADTQYF | TGCGCCAGCTCTGGGCTACAGGGGGTTGCAGATACGCAGTATTTT
TRBJ2-1 | TRBD2 | once | TRBV5-6 | CASSLSVGREGPYNEQFF | TGTGCCAGCAGCTTGTCAGTAGGGCGGGAGGGCCCCTACAATGAGCAGTTCTTC
TRBJ1-2 | TRBD1 | NA | TRBV10-3 | CAIRGTANYGYTF | TGTGCCATCAGGGGGACAGCGAACTATGGCTACACCTTC
TRBJ1-1 | NA | NA | TRBV5-1 | CASSFVGTNTEAFF | TGCGCCAGCAGCTTTGTAGGGACGAACACTGAAGCTTTCTTT
TRBJ1-1 | TRBD1 | NA | TRBV5-5 | CASSLFGQGAWSTEAFF | TGTGCCAGCAGCTTGTTTGGACAGGGGGCATGGTCGACTGAAGCTTTCTTT
TRBJ1-4 | NA | NA | TRBV30 | CAWSKVKLFF | TGTGCCTGGAGTAAAGTAAAACTGTTTTTT
TRBJ2-7 | NA | NA | TRBV27 | CASSLSSTYEQYF | TGTGCCAGCAGTTTATCGAGCACCTACGAGCAGTACTTC
TRBJ2-7 | NA | once | TRBV11-2 | CASSLGGGAYEQYF | TGTGCCAGCAGCCTAGGCGGCGGAGCCTACGAGCAGTACTTC
TRBJ2-7 | NA | NA | TRBV28 | CASSLTRGSYEQYF | TGTGCCAGCAGTTTAACCAGGGGTTCCTACGAGCAGTACTTC
TRBJ1-2 | TRBD1 | NA | TRBV19 | CATGSTGTDPYGYTF | TGTGCCACTGGATCAACCGGGACAGACCCCTATGGCTACACCTTC
TRBJ2-3 | NA | NA | TRBV28 | CASSLRGPTDTQYF | TGTGCCAGCAGTTTACGGGGGCCCACAGATACGCAGTATTTT
TRBJ2-5 | NA | NA | TRBV11-3 | CASSLPWSQETQYF | TGTGCCAGCAGCTTACCGTGGTCCCAAGAGACCCAGTACTTC
TRBJ2-7 | NA | NA | TRBV2 | CASSGRDEQYF | TGTGCCAGCAGCGGCAGGGACGAGCAGTACTTC
TRBJ2-3 | NA | NA | TRBV28 | CASKGDERPQYF | TGTGCCAGCAAGGGGGATGAGAGGCCGCAGTATTTT
TRBJ2-7 | TRBD2 | NA | TRBV11-3 | CASSLIAGTYEQYF | TGTGCCAGCAGCCTCATAGCGGGAACCTACGAGCAGTACTTC
TRBJ2-1 | TRBD2 | NA | TRBV7-3 | CASSPMGEGLDEQFF | TGTGCCAGCAGCCCTATGGGGGAGGGCCTCGATGAGCAGTTCTTC
TRBJ2-5 | NA | few | TRBV7-3 | CASSMTGEETQYF | TGTGCCAGCAGCATGACCGGGGAGGAGACCCAGTACTTC
TRBJ2-7 | NA | large | TRBV28 | CASSFLLEIPAYEQYF | TGTGCCAGCAGTTTTCTACTAGAAATACCTGCCTACGAGCAGTACTTC
TRBJ1-1 | TRBD1 | NA | TRBV6-5 | CASRRTGAVTEAFF | TGTGCCAGCAGGCGGACAGGGGCTGTCACTGAAGCTTTCTTT
TRBJ2-7 | NA | NA | TRBV11-2 | CASSSFDGYEQYF | TGTGCCAGCAGCTCATTTGACGGCTACGAGCAGTACTTC
TRBJ2-3 | NA | NA | TRBV27 | CASSFGGRGTDTQYF | TGTGCCAGCAGTTTCGGGGGGCGCGGAACAGATACGCAGTATTTT
TRBJ2-1 | TRBD1 | NA | TRBV5-1 | CASRDTGGNIYEQFF | TGCGCCAGCAGAGACACAGGGGGCAATATCTATGAGCAGTTCTTC
TRBJ1-3 | NA | NA | TRBV2 | CASSEEGRSHTIYF | TGTGCCAGCAGTGAAGAAGGGAGATCACACACCATATATTTT
TRBJ1-4 | NA | NA | TRBV28 | CASSLFGRSNEKLFF | TGTGCCAGCAGTTTATTTGGACGTTCTAATGAAAAACTGTTTTTT
TRBJ1-1 | NA | NA | TRBV30 | CAWSVGDTREAFF | TGTGCCTGGAGTGTGGGGGACACCCGTGAAGCTTTCTTT
TRBJ2-6 | TRBD1 | NA | TRBV18 | CASSPGQSTSGANVLTF | TGTGCCAGCTCACCGGGACAGTCCACCTCTGGGGCCAACGTCCTGACTTTC
TRBJ2-1 | NA | NA | TRBV27 | CASSLYGSYEQFF | TGTGCCAGCAGTTTATATGGGAGTTATGAGCAGTTCTTC
TRBJ1-1 | NA | NA | TRBV20-1 | CSAALDRGAFF | TGCAGTGCTGCTTTAGACCGGGGGGCTTTCTTT
TRBJ2-3 | TRBD2 | few | TRBV6-4 | CASSEAGEADTQYF | TGTGCCAGCAGCGAAGCGGGAGAGGCAGATACGCAGTATTTT
TRBJ1-1 | NA | NA | TRBV2 | CASTVMNTEAFF | TGTGCCAGTACAGTCATGAACACTGAAGCTTTCTTT
TRBJ2-6 | NA | NA | TRBV2 | CASSDEPSGANVLTF | TGTGCCAGCAGTGATGAGCCTTCTGGGGCCAACGTCCTGACTTTC
TRBJ1-2 | NA | NA | TRBV5-6 | CASSSLRVGPGNYGYTF | TGTGCCAGCAGCTCGTTAAGGGTCGGGCCAGGAAATTATGGCTACACCTTC
TRBJ2-1 | NA | NA | TRBV7-3 | CASSLTGDSSYNEQFF | TGTGCCAGCAGCTTAACTGGGGATAGCTCCTACAATGAGCAGTTCTTC
TRBJ2-7 | TRBD2 | NA | TRBV4-1 | CASSQPGTSGIYEQYF | TGCGCCAGCAGCCAACCCGGGACTAGCGGGATCTACGAGCAGTACTTC
TRBJ1-5 | NA | many | TRBV19 | CASSIVSGQPQHF | TGTGCCAGTAGTATAGTATCGGGACAGCCCCAGCATTTT
TRBJ2-7 | NA | NA | TRBV7-2 | CASSPRAVRWGEEQYF | TGTGCCAGCAGCCCACGGGCGGTGAGGTGGGGTGAAGAGCAGTACTTC
TRBJ1-2 | NA | few | TRBV5-1 | CASSLENRYGYTF | TGCGCCAGCAGCTTGGAGAACCGCTATGGCTACACCTTC